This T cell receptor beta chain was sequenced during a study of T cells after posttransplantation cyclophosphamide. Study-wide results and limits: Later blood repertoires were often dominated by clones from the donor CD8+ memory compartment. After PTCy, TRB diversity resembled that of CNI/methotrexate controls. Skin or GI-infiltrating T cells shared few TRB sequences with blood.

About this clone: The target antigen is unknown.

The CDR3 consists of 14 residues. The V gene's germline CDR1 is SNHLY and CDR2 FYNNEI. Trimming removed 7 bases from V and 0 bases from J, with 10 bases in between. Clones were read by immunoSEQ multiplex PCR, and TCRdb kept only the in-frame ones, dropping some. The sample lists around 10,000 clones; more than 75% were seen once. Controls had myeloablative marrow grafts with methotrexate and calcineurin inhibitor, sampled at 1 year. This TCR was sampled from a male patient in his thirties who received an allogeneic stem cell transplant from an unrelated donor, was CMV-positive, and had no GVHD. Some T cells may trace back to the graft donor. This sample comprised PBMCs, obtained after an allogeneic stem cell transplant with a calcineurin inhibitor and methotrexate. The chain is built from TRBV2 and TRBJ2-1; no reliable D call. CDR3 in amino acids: CASTEFSSYNEQFF. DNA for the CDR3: TGTGCCAGCACGGAGTTCAGCTCCTACAATGAGCAGTTCTTC.